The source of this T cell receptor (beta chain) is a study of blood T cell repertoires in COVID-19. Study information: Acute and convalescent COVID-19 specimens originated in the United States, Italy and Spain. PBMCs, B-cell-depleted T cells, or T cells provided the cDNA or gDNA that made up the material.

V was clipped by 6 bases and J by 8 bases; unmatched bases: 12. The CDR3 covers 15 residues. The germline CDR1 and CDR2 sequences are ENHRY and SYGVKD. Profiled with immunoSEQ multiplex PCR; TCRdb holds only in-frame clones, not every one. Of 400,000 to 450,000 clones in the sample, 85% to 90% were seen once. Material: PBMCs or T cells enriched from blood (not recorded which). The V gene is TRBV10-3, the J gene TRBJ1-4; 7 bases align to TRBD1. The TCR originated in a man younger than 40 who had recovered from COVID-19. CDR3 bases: TGTGCCATCAGACCCACGGACAGGAGTAACGAAAAACTGTTTTTT. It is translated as CAIRPTDRSNEKLFF.